The rows below give T cell receptor beta chains drawn from one sample of a study of shared T cell receptors in the human thymus. Sequencing was performed with immunoSEQ multiplex PCR; in TCRdb, only in-frame clones are kept and a portion is missing. The table shows 540,000 or so clones, with 75% to 80% occurring only once. The data were also submitted as part of a second study, on human thymus T cells.

The sample was thymocytes. These receptors all come from a boy under two years old with a congenital heart defect. CDR3s include the opening cysteine and the closing phenylalanine or tryptophan. The D gene is left open where the match is weak. Clone size is not always given. Where it is, it says once, few, many or a class for expanded clones.

cdr3_length j_call clone_size d_call v_call cdr3_aa cdr3_nt
16 TRBJ1-2 NA NA TRBV19 CASSLPRRGANYGYTF TGTGCCAGTAGCCTCCCCCGGCGCGGGGCTAACTATGGCTACACCTTC
17 TRBJ2-7 NA TRBD1 TRBV25-1 CASSDGTARAYSYEQYF TGTGCCAGCAGTGACGGGACAGCAAGAGCGTACTCCTACGAGCAGTACTTC
20 TRBJ2-5 NA NA TRBV4-1 CASSQEGGPGPGGRQETQYF TGCGCCAGCAGCCAAGAGGGGGGTCCGGGTCCTGGCGGGCGGCAAGAGACCCAGTACTTC
13 TRBJ2-7 NA TRBD1 TRBV6-5 CASRRDSSYEQYF TGTGCCAGCCGTCGGGACAGCTCCTACGAGCAGTACTTC
13 TRBJ2-7 NA NA TRBV11-3 CASKGTSIPEQYF TGTGCCAGCAAAGGAACTAGCATCCCCGAGCAGTACTTC
15 TRBJ1-4 NA NA TRBV6-5 CASSFGVAQTEKLFF TGTGCCAGCAGTTTCGGGGTGGCTCAGACTGAAAAACTGTTTTTT
16 TRBJ2-7 few TRBD2 TRBV10-3 CAISAVSGRRENEQYF TGTGCCATCAGTGCCGTAAGCGGGAGACGCGAGAACGAGCAGTACTTC
17 TRBJ2-3 few TRBD2 TRBV5-1 CASSPQTTSVGTDTQYF TGCGCCAGCAGCCCGCAAACTACTAGCGTAGGGACAGATACGCAGTATTTT
16 TRBJ2-7 NA TRBD2 TRBV18 CASSRQAGTSSYEQYF TGTGCCAGCTCAAGACAGGCCGGGACTAGCTCCTACGAGCAGTACTTC
13 TRBJ2-7 NA NA TRBV7-3 CASSLKPRVEQYF TGTGCCAGCAGCTTAAAACCCAGGGTCGAGCAGTACTTC
17 TRBJ2-5 few TRBD2 TRBV9 CASSVGLAGGLGETQYF TGTGCCAGCAGCGTAGGGCTAGCGGGAGGGCTAGGAGAGACCCAGTACTTC
15 TRBJ1-2 NA NA TRBV27 CASSPLTGPGYGYTF TGTGCCAGCAGTCCCCTCACAGGGCCGGGCTATGGCTACACCTTC
16 TRBJ2-5 once TRBD2 TRBV5-1 CASSLNRLAGRETQYF TGCGCCAGCAGCCTAAACCGACTAGCGGGAAGGGAGACCCAGTACTTC
15 TRBJ2-6 NA NA TRBV27 CASSLERTGANVLTF TGTGCCAGCAGTCTCGAGAGAACTGGGGCCAACGTCCTGACTTTC
15 TRBJ2-5 few TRBD2 TRBV7-8 CASSLDRLAGGEQYF TGTGCCAGCAGCTTAGATCGGCTAGCGGGTGGTGAGCAGTACTTC
13 TRBJ2-5 NA NA TRBV9 CASSPSPGETQYF TGTGCCAGCAGCCCATCTCCGGGGGAGACCCAGTACTTC
14 TRBJ2-5 NA NA TRBV5-1 CASSWGRVQETQYF TGCGCCAGCAGCTGGGGCCGGGTCCAAGAGACCCAGTACTTC
16 TRBJ1-2 NA NA TRBV2 CASSEAPLPLYYGYTF TGTGCCAGCAGTGAAGCGCCCCTACCCCTTTACTATGGCTACACCTTC